These 13 T cell receptor beta chains originate from one sample sequenced in a study of T-cell memory formation after mild COVID-19. TCRdb independently ran MiXCR on the 5' RACE reads; one entry per CDR3 protein. The profile shows about 560,000 distinct CDR3 sequences, roughly 18% of them singletons. Sequencing was done on a sample of PBMCs or a T cell subset sorted from them (not recorded which). The receptors here all came from an adult woman who had mild COVID-19 (a few samples of this study predate the infection). Cell type and time point are not known.

This clonotype occurred a few times. The CDR3 is CASSYVPGNTGELFF. The DNA for the CDR3 is TGTGCCAGCAGTTACGTCCCAGGGAACACCGGGGAGCTGTTTTTT. J is TRBJ2-2 and V is TRBV6-6; D uncertain. Germline-derived CDR1 and CDR2 are MNHNY and SVGAGI (reference sequence). The V end was cut by 2 bases, the J end by 1 base, with 8 bases between. This CDR3 comprises 15 residues.

This clonotype came up a few times. The V call is TRBV12-3 or TRBV12-4, the J call TRBJ2-1; D is perhaps TRBD1 or TRBD2 (5 bases each). Trimming shortened V by 3 bases and J by 15 bases, and 12 bases separated the two germline ends. The CDR3 runs to 11 residues. CDR3 DNA sequence: TGTGCCAGCAGTTTGGGGACGTTAAGGTTCTTC. It codes for CASSLGTLRFF.

This clonotype was found a few times. V gene TRBV5-1 combines with J gene TRBJ2-5; maybe TRBD1 (5 bases). The CDR3 sequence is 13 residues long. Germline V gives CDR1 SGHRS, CDR2 YFSETQ. The germline V and J ends were trimmed by 9 bases and 4 bases, with 16 bases remaining between them. CDR3 loop: CATSYRMRETQYF. DNA of the CDR3: TGCGCCACCTCTTACAGGATGAGAGAGACCCAGTACTTC.

The chain links TRBV18 to TRBJ2-1; D is unresolved. This CDR3 has 17 amino acids. The germline V gene has CDR1 KGHSH and CDR2 LQKENI. Trimming pared 3 bases from V and 2 bases from J, leaving 17 bases between. CDR3 region: CASSPTRQRGPYNEQFF. The DNA of the CDR3 is TGTGCCAGCTCACCTACCAGGCAGCGAGGTCCCTACAATGAGCAGTTCTTC.

This clonotype was found a few times. The J gene is TRBJ2-7, the V gene TRBV5-5; 9 bases are a match to TRBD2. The CDR3 totals 18 residues. The germline CDR1 and CDR2 sequences are SGHKS and YYEKEE (reference sequence). J gave up 1 base and V 1 base, and 12 bases lay outside the gene matches. In DNA form, the CDR3 reads TGTGCCAGCAGCTTGTACGGTAGCGGGGGCATTGGGTCCTACGAGCAGTACTTC. Translation gives CASSLYGSGGIGSYEQYF.

Written as DNA, the CDR3 is TGTGCCACCAGTGATTTGGGACCAAATGGTGGCTACACCTTC. The encoded protein is CATSDLGPNGGYTF. The chain is built from TRBV24-1 and TRBJ1-2; D unclear. Germline CDR1 KGHDR, CDR2 SFDVKD. Trimming took off 0 bases at V and 7 bases at J, with 11 bases between the two ends. This CDR3 has 14 residues.

There are a few counts of this clonotype. This sequence joins TRBV6-5 and TRBJ2-1; D is perhaps TRBD2 (5 bases). The length of the CDR3 is 14 residues. Germline CDR1 and CDR2: MNHEY and SVGAGI. V lost 5 bases to trimming and J lost 14 bases, with 22 bases between them. In DNA, the CDR3 is TGTGCCAGCAGTGCCAGAAAAGACTATTACGGGGAGTTCTTC. Its translation: CASSARKDYYGEFF.

This clonotype has more than one count but fewer than ten. V and J are TRBV18 and TRBJ2-7; 10 bases are shared with TRBD2. The V gene's germline CDR1 is KGHSH and CDR2 LQKENI. The V gene end was trimmed by 3 bases and the J gene end by 5 bases; junction bases not matched to a gene: 7. The CDR3 totals 15 residues. For the CDR3, the DNA is TGTGCCAGCTCACCTTTCATGCTAGCGGGAGACGAGCAGTACTTC. Protein product: CASSPFMLAGDEQYF.

This clonotype was found once. The rearrangement links TRBV24-1 to TRBJ2-2; D not resolved. Germline values: CDR1 KGHDR, CDR2 SFDVKD. The ends were cut back, 7 bases at V and 6 bases at J, with 8 bases in the middle. CDR3 length: 12 residues. Here the CDR3 reads CATRQFPGELFF. The CDR3 DNA reads TGTGCCACCAGACAGTTTCCCGGGGAGCTGTTTTTT.

This clonotype was picked up a small number of times. The J gene is TRBJ2-3, the V gene TRBV7-9; 10 bases fit TRBD2. V lost 5 bases to trimming and J lost 4 bases; unmatched junction nucleotides: 3. CDR3 length: 14 amino acids. Germline CDR1 and CDR2: SEHNR and FQNEAQ (reference sequence). CDR3 coding DNA: TGTGCCAGCAGCGCTAGCGGGAGCCCAGATACGCAGTATTTT. Its protein is CASSASGSPDTQYF.

This clonotype turned up a few times. The chain has TRBV5-1 and TRBJ2-7; TRBD2 matches at 9 bases. This CDR3 region has 15 residues. V was clipped by 0 bases and J by 2 bases; unmatched bases: 3. Germline V gene data show CDR1 as SGHRS and CDR2 as YFSETQ. The CDR3 sequence: CASSLALAGTYEQYF. DNA for the CDR3: TGCGCCAGCAGCTTGGCTCTAGCGGGAACCTACGAGCAGTACTTC.

This clonotype was detected only a few times. V gene TRBV9 combines with J gene TRBJ2-7; 9 positions match TRBD1. In germline, CDR1 is SGDLS, CDR2 YYNGEE. This CDR3 region has 14 residues. V shed 0 bases, J shed 6 bases, and the junction held 4 bases outside the gene matches. CDR3 residues: CASSVAGTGLEQYF. The CDR3 bases are TGTGCCAGCAGCGTAGCCGGGACAGGGCTCGAGCAGTACTTC.

Regarding this clonotype: A much larger clone sits a single nucleotide away, making a read error possible. The gene calls are TRBV25-1 and TRBJ2-3; D is unclear. The CDR3 covers 13 residues. Germline V gene sequence: CDR1 MGHDK, CDR2 SYGVNS. Trimming shortened V by 3 bases and J by 2 bases, and 6 bases separated the two germline ends. The CDR3 DNA follows: TGTGCCAGCAGTGATTCCTACACAGATACGCAGTATTTT. Translation gives CASSDSYTDTQYF.